Below are 15 T cell receptor beta chains sequenced from a single sample in a study of blood T cell repertoires in COVID-19. TCRdb keeps only in-frame clones here, not all; method: immunoSEQ multiplex PCR. Found here are around 100,000 clones, approximately 89% of them singletons; the top ten hold roughly 2.3%. The sample consisted of peripheral blood. These receptors came from a human donor with active COVID-19. The donor label of this sample is uncertain.

As to this clone: One junction end does not reproduce the germline sequence, and a read error may be involved. This CDR3 reads CASREAGTGAGEKLFF. The CDR3 DNA follows: TGTGCCAGCAGAGAAGCCGGGACAGGGGCGGGTGAAAAACTGTTTTTT. The chain couples TRBV6-1 to TRBJ1-4, with 10 bases matching TRBD1. Germline CDR1 is MNHNS and CDR2 is SASEGT. This CDR3 region has 16 residues.

This rearrangement joins TRBV18 to TRBJ2-2; the D gene is possibly TRBD1 (6 bases). The CDR3 contains 15 residues. Trimming removed 6 bases at V and 1 base at J, with 12 bases between. Looked up from germline, CDR1 is KGHSH and CDR2 is LQKENI. In DNA form, the CDR3 reads TGTGCCAGCTCTCCGAAGACAGGGAACACCGGGGAGCTGTTTTTT. Residues: CASSPKTGNTGELFF.

The gene calls are TRBV19 and TRBJ2-1, with D perhaps TRBD1 (5 bases). The CDR3 length is 19 residues. V lost 1 base and J 5 bases, leaving 24 bases between the germline ends. Germline values: CDR1 LNHDA, CDR2 SQIVND (reference sequence). As DNA, the CDR3 is TGTGCCAGTAGTATAGTAGTTCTTGGTGGCAGGGCCCGTAACAATGAGCAGTTCTTC. This encodes CASSIVVLGGRARNNEQFF.

The chain employs TRBV7-3 and TRBJ1-1; no clear D gene. This CDR3 has 13 amino acids. V was shortened by 1 base and J by 7 bases, with 10 bases between the two germline ends. Germline V gene sequence: CDR1 SGHTA, CDR2 FQGTGA. The CDR3: CASSLSYGSEAFF. The CDR3, as DNA: TGTGCCAGCAGCTTAAGCTACGGGAGTGAAGCTTTCTTT.

This clone has just one count. The V gene is TRBV5-1, the J gene TRBJ1-5; the D is unclear. The germline V gene has CDR1 SGHRS and CDR2 YFSETQ. Trimming cost V 0 bases and J 3 bases, with 10 bases left between them. The CDR3 runs to 15 residues. The DNA for the CDR3 is TGCGCCAGCAGCTTGGGGACTCTGGACAATCAGCCCCAGCATTTT. This encodes CASSLGTLDNQPQHF.

The J gene is TRBJ2-5, the V gene TRBV7-7, with 7 bases lining up with TRBD2. Germline CDR1 reads SSHAT; CDR2 reads FNYEAQ (reference sequence). After removal of 1 base from V and 1 base from J, the junction contained 18 bases not matched to a gene. The CDR3 is made up of 20 amino acids. The CDR3 region has the DNA TGTGCCAGCAGCTTAGGACGGGGTCTGGACCCGTGGGGGGGCCAAGAGACCCAGTACTTC. This translates into CASSLGRGLDPWGGQETQYF.

The rearrangement links TRBV28 to TRBJ1-2, with a possible D match to TRBD1 (5 bases). In germline, CDR1 is MDHEN, CDR2 SYDVKM. V dropped 6 bases and J dropped 4 bases, with 15 bases sitting between them. The CDR3 has 14 amino acids. The CDR3 protein is CASSLGRGGYGYTF. The DNA of the CDR3 is TGTGCCAGCAGCCTCGGGAGGGGTGGCTATGGCTACACCTTC.

The rearrangement joins TRBV7-8 to TRBJ1-1; D is uncertain. The V gene lost 1 base and the J gene lost 1 base, with 7 bases spanning the gap. Germline-derived CDR1 and CDR2 are SGHVS and FQNEAQ. This CDR3 spans 14 amino acids. The CDR3 loop reads CASSLGGENTEAFF. Here the CDR3 DNA reads TGTGCCAGCAGCTTAGGGGGAGAGAACACTGAAGCTTTCTTT.

The chain employs TRBV6-5 and TRBJ1-2; 7 bases fit TRBD1. The ends lost 7 bases at V and 3 bases at J; junction bases unmatched: 5. There are 13 residues in the CDR3. The germline V gene encodes CDR1 MNHEY and CDR2 SVGAGI. The CDR3 DNA sequence: TGTGCCAGCACGAGACAGGGCGACTATGGCTACACCTTC. This gives the protein CASTRQGDYGYTF.

Only one count was recorded for this clone. V gene TRBV5-1 combines with J gene TRBJ2-1; 8 positions agree with TRBD1. J lost 1 base, V lost 4 bases, and 7 bases had no gene match. Germline-derived CDR1 and CDR2 are SGHRS and YFSETQ. The CDR3 sequence is 16 residues long. CDR3 loop: CASSPFQGASYNEQFF. CDR3 nucleotides: TGCGCCAGCAGCCCATTCCAGGGGGCATCCTACAATGAGCAGTTCTTC.

The genes are TRBV19 and TRBJ1-1; 7 nucleotides line up with TRBD1. Germline V CDR1 and CDR2: LNHDA, SQIVND (reference sequence). V lost 3 bases and J lost 5; bases outside the gene matches: 12. The CDR3 contains 16 residues. The CDR3 reads CASSIQIRDRGTEAFF. The CDR3 DNA follows: TGTGCCAGTAGTATCCAGATCCGGGACAGAGGGACTGAAGCTTTCTTT.

This clone has only one observation. The chain employs TRBV3-1 (or the pseudogene TRBV3-2) and TRBJ1-4, with 7 bases lining up with TRBD1. Unmatched junction bases numbered 9, after V lost 3 bases and J lost 8 bases. This CDR3 is 15 amino acids long. The germline V gene encodes CDR1 LGHDT and CDR2 YNNKEL (reference sequence). The DNA of the CDR3 is TGTGCCAGCAGCCACAGCCCGACAGGGAAGGAAAAACTGTTTTTT. Amino acids: CASSHSPTGKEKLFF.

The chain recombines TRBV3-1 (or the pseudogene TRBV3-2) with TRBJ2-7, with D possibly TRBD2 on 5 matching bases. The CDR3 contains 14 residues. Per the germline V gene, CDR1 is LGHDT and CDR2 is YNNKEL (reference sequence). Trimming removed 3 bases at V and 2 bases at J, with 11 bases between. In nucleotides, the CDR3 is TGTGCCAGCAGCCAGTCGGAGGATGCCTACGAGCAGTACTTC. Amino acids: CASSQSEDAYEQYF.

This chain joins TRBV27 and TRBJ1-3; 7 bases align to TRBD1. Germline V gene data show CDR1 as MNHEY and CDR2 as SMNVEV (reference sequence). The CDR3 loop spans 14 amino acids. The V and J ends lost 5 bases and 4 bases, in that order; junction bases with no gene match: 5. This chain's CDR3 is CASSPGTAGNTIYF. DNA of the CDR3: TGTGCCAGCAGTCCCGGGACAGCCGGAAACACCATATATTTT.

V is TRBV24-1 and J is TRBJ2-3, with 8 bases lining up with TRBD2. V gave up 3 bases and J gave up 5 bases; unmatched junction bases: 6. CDR1 is KGHDR and CDR2 is SFDVKD in the germline V gene. CDR3 size: 15 residues. The CDR3 DNA sequence: TGTGCCACCAGTGATCTTACGGGGGGGGAAGATACGCAGTATTTT. This encodes CATSDLTGGEDTQYF.